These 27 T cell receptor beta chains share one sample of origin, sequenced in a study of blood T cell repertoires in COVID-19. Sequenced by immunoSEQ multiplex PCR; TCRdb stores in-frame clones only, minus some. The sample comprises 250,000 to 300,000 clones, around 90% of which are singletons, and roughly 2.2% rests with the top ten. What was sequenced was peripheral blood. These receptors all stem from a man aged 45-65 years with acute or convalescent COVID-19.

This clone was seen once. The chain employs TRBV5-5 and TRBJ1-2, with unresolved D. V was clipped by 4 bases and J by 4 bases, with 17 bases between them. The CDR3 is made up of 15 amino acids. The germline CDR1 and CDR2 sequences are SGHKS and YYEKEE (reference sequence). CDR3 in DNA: TGTGCCAGCAGCCTGGTTGGGGAGGGCGCCTATGGCTACACCTTC. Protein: CASSLVGEGAYGYTF.

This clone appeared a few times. The CDR3 loop is CASSSDMGGELFF. CDR3 sequence (DNA): TGTGCCAGCAGCTCGGACATGGGCGGGGAGCTGTTTTTT. The V gene is TRBV5-4, the J gene TRBJ2-2; D perhaps matches TRBD1 (5 bases). From germline, CDR1 is SGHNT and CDR2 YYREEE (reference sequence). The CDR3 loop spans 13 amino acids. Trimming took off 3 bases at V and 7 bases at J, with 10 bases between the two ends. Together with reference TRBV5-4 and TRBJ2-2, the CDR3 gives the full variable domain: ETGVTQSPTHLIKTRGQQVTLRCSSQSGHNTVSWYQQALGQGPQFIFQYYREEENGRGNFPPRFSGLQFPNYSSELNVNALELDDSALYLCASSSDMGGELFFGEGSRLTVL.

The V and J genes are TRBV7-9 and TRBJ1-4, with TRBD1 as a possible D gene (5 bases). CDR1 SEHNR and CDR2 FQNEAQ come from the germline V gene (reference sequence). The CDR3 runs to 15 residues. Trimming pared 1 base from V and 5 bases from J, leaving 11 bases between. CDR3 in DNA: TGTGCCAGCAGCTTAGTTGGGCAGGGAAATGAAAAACTGTTTTTT. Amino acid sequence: CASSLVGQGNEKLFF.

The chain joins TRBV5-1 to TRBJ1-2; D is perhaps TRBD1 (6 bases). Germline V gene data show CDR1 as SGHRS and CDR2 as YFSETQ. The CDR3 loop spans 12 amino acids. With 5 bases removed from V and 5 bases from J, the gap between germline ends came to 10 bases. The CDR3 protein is CASSTGQYGYTF. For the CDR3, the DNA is TGCGCCAGCAGTACAGGACAGTATGGCTACACCTTC.

CDR3 amino acids: CASSQDRVLTNEKLFF. In nucleotides, the CDR3 is TGTGCCAGCAGCCAAGACAGGGTTCTGACTAATGAAAAACTGTTTTTT. The chain is built from TRBV3-1 (or the pseudogene TRBV3-2) and TRBJ1-4; D is possibly TRBD1 (5 bases). The CDR3 is 16 residues long. V was shortened by 0 bases and J by 2 bases, with 10 bases between the two germline ends. Germline CDR1 LGHDT, CDR2 YNNKEL (reference sequence).

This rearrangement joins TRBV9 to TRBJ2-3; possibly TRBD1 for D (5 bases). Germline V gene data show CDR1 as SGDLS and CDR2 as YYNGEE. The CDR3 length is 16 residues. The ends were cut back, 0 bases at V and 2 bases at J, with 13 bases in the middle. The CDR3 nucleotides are TGTGCCAGCAGCGTAGGGGCAACAGGTCTCACAGATACGCAGTATTTT. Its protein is CASSVGATGLTDTQYF. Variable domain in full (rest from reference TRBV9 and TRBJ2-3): DSGVTQTPKHLITATGQRVTLRCSPRSGDLSVYWYQQSLDQGLQFLIQYYNGEERAKGNILERFSAQQFPDLHSELNLSSLELGDSALYFCASSVGATGLTDTQYFGPGTRLTVL.

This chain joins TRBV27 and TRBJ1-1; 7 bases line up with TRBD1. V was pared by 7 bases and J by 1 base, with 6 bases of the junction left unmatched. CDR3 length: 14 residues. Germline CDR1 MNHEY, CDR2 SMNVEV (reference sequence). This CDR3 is CASNRQGPNTEAFF. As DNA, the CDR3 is TGTGCCAGCAACCGACAGGGCCCGAACACTGAAGCTTTCTTT.

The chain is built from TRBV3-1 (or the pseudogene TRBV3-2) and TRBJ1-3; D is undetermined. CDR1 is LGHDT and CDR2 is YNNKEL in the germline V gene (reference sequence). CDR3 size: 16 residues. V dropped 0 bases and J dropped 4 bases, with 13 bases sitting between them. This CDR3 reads CASSQEAGLRGNTIYF. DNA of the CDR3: TGTGCCAGCAGCCAAGAAGCGGGCCTCCGGGGAAACACCATATATTTT.

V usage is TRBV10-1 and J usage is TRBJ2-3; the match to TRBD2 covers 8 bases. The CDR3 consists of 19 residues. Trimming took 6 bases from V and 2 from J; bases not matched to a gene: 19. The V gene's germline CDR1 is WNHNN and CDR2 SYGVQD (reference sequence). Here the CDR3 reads CASRPRQRGYHSFTDTQYF. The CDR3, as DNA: TGCGCCAGCAGGCCTAGACAGCGGGGGTATCACTCGTTCACAGATACGCAGTATTTT.

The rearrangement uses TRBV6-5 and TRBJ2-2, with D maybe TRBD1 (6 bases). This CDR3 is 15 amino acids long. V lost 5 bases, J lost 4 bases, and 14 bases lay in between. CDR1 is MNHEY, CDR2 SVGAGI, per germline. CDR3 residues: CASSRRTEATGELFF. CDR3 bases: TGTGCCAGCAGTCGTCGGACAGAAGCCACCGGGGAGCTGTTTTTT.

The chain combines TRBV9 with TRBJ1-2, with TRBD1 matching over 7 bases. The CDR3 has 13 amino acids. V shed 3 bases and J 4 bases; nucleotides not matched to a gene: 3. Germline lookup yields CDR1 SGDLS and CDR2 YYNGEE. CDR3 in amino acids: CASSGGGVYGYTF. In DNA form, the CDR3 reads TGTGCCAGCAGCGGAGGGGGCGTCTATGGCTACACCTTC.

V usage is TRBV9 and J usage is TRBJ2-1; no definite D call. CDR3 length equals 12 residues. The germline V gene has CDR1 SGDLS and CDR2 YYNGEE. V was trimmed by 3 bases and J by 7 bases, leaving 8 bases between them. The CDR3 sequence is CASSGSWNEQFF. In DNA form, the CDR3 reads TGTGCCAGCAGCGGGAGTTGGAATGAGCAGTTCTTC.

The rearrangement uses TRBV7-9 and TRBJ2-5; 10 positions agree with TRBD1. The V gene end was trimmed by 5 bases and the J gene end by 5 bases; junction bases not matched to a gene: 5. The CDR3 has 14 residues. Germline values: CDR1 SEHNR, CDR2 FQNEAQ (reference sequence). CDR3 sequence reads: CASSPDRGTETQYF. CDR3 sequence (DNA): TGTGCCAGCAGCCCGGACAGGGGGACGGAGACCCAGTACTTC.

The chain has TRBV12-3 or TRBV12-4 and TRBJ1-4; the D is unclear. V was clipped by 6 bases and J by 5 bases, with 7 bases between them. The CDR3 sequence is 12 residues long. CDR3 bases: TGTGCCAGCAGCTCCGGGAATGAAAAACTGTTTTTT. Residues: CASSSGNEKLFF.

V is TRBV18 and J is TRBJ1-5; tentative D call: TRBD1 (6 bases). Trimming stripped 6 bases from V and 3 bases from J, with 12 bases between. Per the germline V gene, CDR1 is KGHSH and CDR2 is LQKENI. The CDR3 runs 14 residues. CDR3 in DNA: TGTGCCAGCTCTACGAACAGGGACAATCAGCCCCAGCATTTT. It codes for CASSTNRDNQPQHF.

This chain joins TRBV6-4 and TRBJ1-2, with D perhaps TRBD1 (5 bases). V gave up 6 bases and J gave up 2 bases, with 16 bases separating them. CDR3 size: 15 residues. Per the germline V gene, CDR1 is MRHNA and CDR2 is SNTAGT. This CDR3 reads CASSSGGAPNYGYTF. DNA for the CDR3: TGTGCCAGCAGCTCAGGAGGGGCGCCCAACTATGGCTACACCTTC.

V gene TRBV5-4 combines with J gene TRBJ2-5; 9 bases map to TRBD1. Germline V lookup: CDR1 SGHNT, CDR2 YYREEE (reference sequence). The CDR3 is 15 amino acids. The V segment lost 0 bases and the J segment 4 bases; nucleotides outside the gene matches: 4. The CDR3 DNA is TGTGCCAGCAGCTTGGTACAGGGGGCTCGAGAGACCCAGTACTTC. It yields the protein CASSLVQGARETQYF.

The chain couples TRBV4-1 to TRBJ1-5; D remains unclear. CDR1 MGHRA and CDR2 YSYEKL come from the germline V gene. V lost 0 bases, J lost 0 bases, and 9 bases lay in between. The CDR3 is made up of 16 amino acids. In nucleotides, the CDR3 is TGCGCCAGCAGCCAAGAGGAGGCCTTTAGCAATCAGCCCCAGCATTTT. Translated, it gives CASSQEEAFSNQPQHF.

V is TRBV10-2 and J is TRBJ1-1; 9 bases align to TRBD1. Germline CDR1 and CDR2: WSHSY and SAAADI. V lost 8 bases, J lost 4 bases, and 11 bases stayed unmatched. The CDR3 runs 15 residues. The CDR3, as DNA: TGCGCCAGCGACCCACAGGGGGCGCAGGGCACTGAAGCTTTCTTT. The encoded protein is CASDPQGAQGTEAFF.

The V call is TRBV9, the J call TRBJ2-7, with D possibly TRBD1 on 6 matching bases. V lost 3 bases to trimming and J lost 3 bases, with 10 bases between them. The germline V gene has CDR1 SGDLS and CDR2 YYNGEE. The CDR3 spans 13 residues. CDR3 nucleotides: TGTGCCAGCAGCGCCCAACAGGGCTACGAGCAGTACTTC. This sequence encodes CASSAQQGYEQYF. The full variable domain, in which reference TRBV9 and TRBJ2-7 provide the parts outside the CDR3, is DSGVTQTPKHLITATGQRVTLRCSPRSGDLSVYWYQQSLDQGLQFLIQYYNGEERAKGNILERFSAQQFPDLHSELNLSSLELGDSALYFCASSAQQGYEQYFGPGTRLTVT.

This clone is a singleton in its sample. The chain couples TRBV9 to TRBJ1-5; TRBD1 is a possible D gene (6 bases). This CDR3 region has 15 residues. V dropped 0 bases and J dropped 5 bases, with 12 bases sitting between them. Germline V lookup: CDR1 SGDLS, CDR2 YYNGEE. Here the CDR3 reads CASSVGGRGDQPQHF. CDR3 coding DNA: TGTGCCAGCAGCGTAGGGGGGCGAGGGGATCAGCCCCAGCATTTT.

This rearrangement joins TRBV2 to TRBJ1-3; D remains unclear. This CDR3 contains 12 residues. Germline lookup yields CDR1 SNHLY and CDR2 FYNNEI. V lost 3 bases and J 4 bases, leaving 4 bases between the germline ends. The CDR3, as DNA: TGTGCCAGCAGTGATAGAGGAAACACCATATATTTT. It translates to CASSDRGNTIYF.

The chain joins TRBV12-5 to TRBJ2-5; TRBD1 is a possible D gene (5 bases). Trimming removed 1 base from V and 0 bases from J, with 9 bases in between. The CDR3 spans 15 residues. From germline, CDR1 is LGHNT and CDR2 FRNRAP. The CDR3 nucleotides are TGTGCTAGTGGTTTGGGACAGAAGTACCAAGAGACCCAGTACTTC. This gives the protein CASGLGQKYQETQYF.

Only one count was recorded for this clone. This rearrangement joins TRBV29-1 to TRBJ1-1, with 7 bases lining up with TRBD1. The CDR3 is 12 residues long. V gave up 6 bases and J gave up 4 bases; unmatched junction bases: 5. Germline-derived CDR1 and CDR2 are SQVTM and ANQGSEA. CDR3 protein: CSVLAGGTEAFF. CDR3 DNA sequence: TGCAGCGTCCTGGCAGGGGGCACTGAAGCTTTCTTT.

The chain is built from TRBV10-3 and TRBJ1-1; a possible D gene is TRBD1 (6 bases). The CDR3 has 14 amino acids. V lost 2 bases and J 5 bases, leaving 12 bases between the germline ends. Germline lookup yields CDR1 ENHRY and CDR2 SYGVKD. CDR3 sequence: CAISETGRGTEAFF. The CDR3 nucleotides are TGTGCCATCAGTGAGACAGGGAGGGGGACTGAAGCTTTCTTT.

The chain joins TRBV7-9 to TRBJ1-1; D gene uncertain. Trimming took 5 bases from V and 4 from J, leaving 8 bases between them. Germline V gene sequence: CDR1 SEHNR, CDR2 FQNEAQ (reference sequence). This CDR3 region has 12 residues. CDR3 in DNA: TGTGCCAGCAGCCCTGCCGGCACTGAAGCTTTCTTT. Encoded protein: CASSPAGTEAFF. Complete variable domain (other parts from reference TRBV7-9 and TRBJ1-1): DTGVSQNPRHKITKRGQNVTFRCDPISEHNRLYWYRQTLGQGPEFLTYFQNEAQLEKSRLLSDRFSAERPKGSFSTLEIQRTEQGDSAMYLCASSPAGTEAFFGQGTRLTVV.

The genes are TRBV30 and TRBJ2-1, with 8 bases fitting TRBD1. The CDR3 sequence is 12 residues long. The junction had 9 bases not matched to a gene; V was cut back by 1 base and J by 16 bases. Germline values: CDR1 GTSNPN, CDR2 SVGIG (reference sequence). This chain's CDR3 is CAWSAPDRVSFF. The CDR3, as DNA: TGTGCCTGGAGTGCCCCGGACAGGGTCTCTTTCTTC.